This T cell receptor (beta chain) was documented in a study of PD-1 blockade in classical Hodgkin lymphoma. Whole-study results and caveats: Patients starting nivolumab less than 1 year after ASCT had lower diversity and were excluded from later analyses.

To note about this clone: What it binds is unknown.

Patients all relapsed after autologous stem cell transplantation, and there was variation in brentuximab vedotin exposure. After thawing, PBMCs were subjected to magnetic negative selection to isolate CD8+ T cells. Complete response, partial response or progressive disease was recorded as best response. This table comes from immunoSEQ multiplex PCR, and its TCRdb copy is limited to in-frame clones, with some not included. The sample consists of about 27,000 clones, roughly 88% of them appearing once. This sequence originates from a human donor with classical Hodgkin lymphoma. The material sequenced was CD8+ T cells from blood, taken at baseline.

The CDR3 nucleotides are TGTGCCAGCAGCGTTTCGCAAAGCCTGGACTACGAGCAGTACTTC. Its translation is CASSVSQSLDYEQYF. The chain uses TRBV9 and TRBJ2-7; D is unresolved. Germline V gene data show CDR1 as SGDLS and CDR2 as YYNGEE. The germline V and J ends were trimmed by 2 bases and 3 bases, with 15 bases remaining between them. The CDR3 covers 15 residues. Using reference TRBV9 and TRBJ2-7 for the parts outside the CDR3, the full variable domain is DSGVTQTPKHLITATGQRVTLRCSPRSGDLSVYWYQQSLDQGLQFLIQYYNGEERAKGNILERFSAQQFPDLHSELNLSSLELGDSALYFCASSVSQSLDYEQYFGPGTRLTVT.